The 15 T cell receptor beta chains given below trace back to one sample, sequenced in a study of cytomegalovirus exposure and HLA in healthy donors. Amplification used 60 Vbeta primers and 13 Jbeta primers. The method was immunoSEQ multiplex PCR; TCRdb's version includes in-frame clones alone and lacks a portion of them. The sample has under 50,000 clones. The sample consisted of PBMCs. The source of these receptors is a male donor in good health and CMV-seronegative.

The J gene is TRBJ2-7, the V gene TRBV27; the D gene is possibly TRBD1 (6 bases). Looked up from germline, CDR1 is MNHEY and CDR2 is SMNVEV (reference sequence). The CDR3 runs 14 residues. Trimming removed 2 bases from V and 1 base from J, with 9 bases in between. DNA for the CDR3: TGTGCCAGCAGTTTAGTACAGGGTTCCTACGAGCAGTACTTC. It codes for CASSLVQGSYEQYF.

This chain joins TRBV7-2 and TRBJ1-1; D may be TRBD1 (6 bases). Trimming removed 1 base from V and 3 bases from J, with 15 bases in between. Germline-derived CDR1 and CDR2 are SGHTA and FQGNSA. The CDR3 contains 16 residues. The CDR3 loop is CASSLEVLQGDTEAFF. The CDR3 DNA follows: TGTGCCAGCAGCTTAGAAGTGTTACAGGGCGACACTGAAGCTTTCTTT.

This rearrangement joins TRBV27 to TRBJ2-1; 7 positions match TRBD1. Per the germline V gene, CDR1 is MNHEY and CDR2 is SMNVEV (reference sequence). V was clipped by 7 bases and J by 3 bases; unmatched bases: 9. CDR3 length: 15 residues. The CDR3 protein is CASKRPGQIYNEQFF. DNA for the CDR3: TGTGCCAGCAAACGACCGGGACAGATCTACAATGAGCAGTTCTTC.

The chain uses TRBV4-1 and TRBJ1-2; no definite D call. Trimming cost V 0 bases and J 0 bases, with 17 bases left between them. Germline CDR1 is MGHRA and CDR2 is YSYEKL. This CDR3 region has 18 residues. CDR3 in DNA: TGCGCCAGCAGCCAAGAAGGGAGTCTCGGGCCTACTAACTATGGCTACACCTTC. Translating it yields CASSQEGSLGPTNYGYTF.

The genes are TRBV30 and TRBJ1-6, with TRBD1 as a possible D gene (5 bases). The CDR3 has 13 amino acids. Trimming took off 5 bases at V and 9 bases at J, with 14 bases between the two ends. Per the germline V gene, CDR1 is GTSNPN and CDR2 is SVGIG (reference sequence). This CDR3 reads CAWRGDRGSPLHF. The CDR3 DNA follows: TGTGCCTGGCGGGGGGATCGGGGTTCACCCCTCCACTTT. The full variable domain, in which reference TRBV30 and TRBJ1-6 provide the parts outside the CDR3, is SQTIHQWPATLVQPVGSPLSLECTVEGTSNPNLYWYRQAAGRGLQLLFYSVGIGQISSEVPQNLSASRPQDRQFILSSKKLLLSDSGFYLCAWRGDRGSPLHFGNGTRLTVT.

This chain links TRBV7-9 with TRBJ1-6; D unclear. V was trimmed by 1 base and J by 8 bases, leaving 6 bases between them. The CDR3 is made up of 13 amino acids. Germline values: CDR1 SEHNR, CDR2 FQNEAQ (reference sequence). The CDR3 sequence is CASSLVSDSPLHF. CDR3 nucleotide sequence: TGTGCCAGCAGCTTAGTGTCCGATTCACCCCTCCACTTT.

The rearrangement links TRBV30 to TRBJ1-2; TRBD1 matches at 7 bases. This CDR3 region has 16 residues. Per germline, CDR1 GTSNPN and CDR2 SVGIG (reference sequence). Trimming took 3 bases from V and 6 from J; bases not matched to a gene: 16. As DNA, the CDR3 is TGTGCCTGGAGGGACCCCAGACAGGGATTGTTTCATGGCTACACCTTC. It encodes CAWRDPRQGLFHGYTF.

The chain employs TRBV25-1 and TRBJ1-2, with TRBD1 as a possible D gene (6 bases). The V gene lost 1 base and the J gene lost 7 bases, with 19 bases spanning the gap. Germline V gene lookup returns CDR1 MGHDK and CDR2 SYGVNS. This CDR3 has 16 amino acids. The CDR3 here is CASSESGQPRRGGYTF. The CDR3 DNA is TGTGCCAGCAGTGAATCCGGACAGCCCCGACGGGGTGGCTACACCTTC.

The rearrangement links TRBV4-1 to TRBJ1-5; D is ambiguous. This CDR3 region has 15 residues. With 2 bases removed from V and 0 bases from J, the gap between germline ends came to 8 bases. The V gene's germline CDR1 is MGHRA and CDR2 YSYEKL. The chain's CDR3 is CASSQSQSSNQPQHF. CDR3 DNA sequence: TGCGCCAGCAGCCAATCACAGAGTAGCAATCAGCCCCAGCATTTT.

The chain combines TRBV18 with TRBJ1-2; the match to TRBD1 covers 11 bases. Germline V gene lookup returns CDR1 KGHSH and CDR2 LQKENI. The V gene end was trimmed by 4 bases and the J gene end by 5 bases; junction bases not matched to a gene: 18. The CDR3 length is 19 residues. CDR3 sequence reads: CASSQAPFGQGAIIYGYTF. CDR3 DNA sequence: TGTGCCAGCTCACAGGCCCCGTTTGGACAGGGGGCCATTATTTATGGCTACACCTTC.

The chain combines TRBV6-6 with TRBJ1-2; tentatively, D is TRBD1 (5 bases). The CDR3 is made up of 13 amino acids. CDR1 is MNHNY and CDR2 is SVGAGI in the germline V gene (reference sequence). V lost 5 bases and J lost 1, with 8 bases in between. CDR3 DNA: TGTGCCAGCAGTACAGGAGTTAACTATGGCTACACCTTC. It is translated as CASSTGVNYGYTF.

This chain joins TRBV5-4 and TRBJ2-7, with 7 bases aligning to TRBD1. There are 15 residues in the CDR3. Germline CDR1 reads SGHNT; CDR2 reads YYREEE (reference sequence). The V gene end was trimmed by 2 bases and the J gene end by 0 bases; junction bases not matched to a gene: 5. CDR3 DNA sequence: TGTGCCAGCAGCTTAGGACAGGAGCCCTCCTACGAGCAGTACTTC. Translating it yields CASSLGQEPSYEQYF.

V gene TRBV7-9 combines with J gene TRBJ1-5, with TRBD1 as a possible D gene (5 bases). V was cut by 0 bases and J by 3 bases, with 12 bases left in between. The CDR3 has 16 amino acids. CDR1 and CDR2 from the germline V gene are SEHNR and FQNEAQ (reference sequence). CDR3 bases: TGTGCCAGCAGCTTAGCCGCAGGGATAGACAATCAGCCCCAGCATTTT. This codes for CASSLAAGIDNQPQHF.

This chain links TRBV19 with TRBJ1-2, with D possibly TRBD1 on 5 matching bases. The germline CDR1 and CDR2 sequences are LNHDA and SQIVND (reference sequence). CDR3 length equals 14 residues. V was trimmed by 6 bases and J by 1 base, leaving 12 bases between them. The CDR3 DNA is TGTGCCAGTAGCCCCCAGGGTCTTAACTATGGCTACACCTTC. This translates into CASSPQGLNYGYTF.

The rearrangement joins TRBV4-2 to TRBJ1-2, with D perhaps TRBD1 (5 bases). V was pared by 0 bases and J by 2 bases, with 13 bases between. CDR1 is LGHNA, CDR2 YNFKEQ, per germline. The length of the CDR3 is 16 residues. The CDR3 region has the DNA TGTGCCAGCAGCCAAGAGTCCGGAGGGGCGAACTATGGCTACACCTTC. Residues: CASSQESGGANYGYTF.